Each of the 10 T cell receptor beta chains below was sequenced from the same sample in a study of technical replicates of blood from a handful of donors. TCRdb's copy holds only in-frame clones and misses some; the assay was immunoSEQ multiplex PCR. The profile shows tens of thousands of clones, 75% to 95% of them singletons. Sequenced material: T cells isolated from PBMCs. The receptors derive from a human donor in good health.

The CDR3 sequence is CASSDPKLAVYEQYF. In DNA form, the CDR3 reads TGCGCCAGCAGCGACCCAAAGCTAGCGGTCTACGAGCAGTACTTC. The rearrangement links TRBV5-1 to TRBJ2-7, with 7 bases fitting TRBD2. With 4 bases clipped from V and 3 bases from J, the junction kept 10 bases outside the gene matches. Germline CDR1 and CDR2: SGHRS and YFSETQ. The CDR3 has 15 residues.

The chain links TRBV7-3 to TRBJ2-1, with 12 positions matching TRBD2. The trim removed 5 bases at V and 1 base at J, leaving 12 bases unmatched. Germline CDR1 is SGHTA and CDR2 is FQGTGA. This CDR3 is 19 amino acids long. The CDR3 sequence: CASSPTLAGGLDSYNEQFF. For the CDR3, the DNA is TGTGCCAGCAGCCCGACCCTAGCGGGGGGGCTCGATTCCTACAATGAGCAGTTCTTC.

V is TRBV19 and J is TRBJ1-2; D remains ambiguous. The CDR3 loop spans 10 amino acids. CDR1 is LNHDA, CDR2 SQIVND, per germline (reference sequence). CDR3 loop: CATVGYGYTF. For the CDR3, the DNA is TGTGCTACAGTGGGCTATGGCTACACCTTC. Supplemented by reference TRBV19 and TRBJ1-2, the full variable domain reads DGGITQSPKYLFRKEGQNVTLSCEQNLNHDAMYWYRQDPGQGLRLIYYSQIVNDFQKGDIAEGYSVSREKKESFPLTVTSAQKNPTAFYLCATVGYGYTFGSGTRLTVV.

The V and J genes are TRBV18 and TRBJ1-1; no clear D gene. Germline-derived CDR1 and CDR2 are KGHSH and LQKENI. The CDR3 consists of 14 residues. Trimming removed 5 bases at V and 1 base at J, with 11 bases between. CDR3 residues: CASSIREKNTEAFF. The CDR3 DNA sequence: TGTGCCAGCTCAATTCGGGAAAAGAACACTGAAGCTTTCTTT. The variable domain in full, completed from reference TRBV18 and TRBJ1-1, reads NAGVMQNPRHLVRRRGQEARLRCSPMKGHSHVYWYRQLPEEGLKFMVYLQKENIIDESGMPKERFSAEFPKEGPSILRIQQVVRGDSAAYFCASSIREKNTEAFFGQGTRLTVV.

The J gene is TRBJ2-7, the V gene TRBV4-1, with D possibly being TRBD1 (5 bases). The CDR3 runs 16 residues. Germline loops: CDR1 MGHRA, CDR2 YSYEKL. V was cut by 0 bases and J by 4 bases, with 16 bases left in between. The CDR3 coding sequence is TGCGCCAGCAGCCAAGATCAACGGCAGGGAATTTACGAGCAGTACTTC. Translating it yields CASSQDQRQGIYEQYF.

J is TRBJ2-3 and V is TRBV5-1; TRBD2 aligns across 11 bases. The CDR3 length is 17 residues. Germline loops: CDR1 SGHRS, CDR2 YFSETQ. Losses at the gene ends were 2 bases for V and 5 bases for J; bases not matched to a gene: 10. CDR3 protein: CASSFAGIAGGQDTQYF. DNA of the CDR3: TGCGCCAGCAGCTTCGCTGGAATAGCGGGAGGGCAAGATACGCAGTATTTT.

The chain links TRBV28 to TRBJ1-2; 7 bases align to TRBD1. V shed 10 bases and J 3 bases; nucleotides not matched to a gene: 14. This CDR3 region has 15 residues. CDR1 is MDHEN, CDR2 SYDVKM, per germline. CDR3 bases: TGTGCCACCGCCGGTCAGGGGGAATTACACTATGGCTACACCTTC. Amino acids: CATAGQGELHYGYTF.

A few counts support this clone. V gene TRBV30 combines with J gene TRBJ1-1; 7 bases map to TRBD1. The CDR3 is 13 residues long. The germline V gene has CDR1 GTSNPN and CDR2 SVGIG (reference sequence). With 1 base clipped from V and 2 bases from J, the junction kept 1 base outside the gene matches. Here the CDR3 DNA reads TGTGCCTGGAGTGGACAGGGAAACACTGAAGCTTTCTTT. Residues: CAWSGQGNTEAFF.

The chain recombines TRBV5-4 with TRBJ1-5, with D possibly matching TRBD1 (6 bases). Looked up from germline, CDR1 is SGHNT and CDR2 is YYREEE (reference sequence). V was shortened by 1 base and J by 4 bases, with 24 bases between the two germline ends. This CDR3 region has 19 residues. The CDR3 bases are TGTGCCAGCAGCTTGCATCTGGGACACCTTTTCCTGAAGAATCAGCCCCAGCATTTT. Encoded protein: CASSLHLGHLFLKNQPQHF.

The CDR3 region has the DNA TGCGCCAGCAGCCCTTTTGTCGGGACAGGGGTCTACGAGCAGTACTTC. Translation gives CASSPFVGTGVYEQYF. The V and J genes are TRBV5-1 and TRBJ2-7, with 10 bases lining up with TRBD1. V was clipped by 4 bases and J by 3 bases; unmatched bases: 10. CDR1 and CDR2 from the germline V gene are SGHRS and YFSETQ. The CDR3 is 16 residues long.